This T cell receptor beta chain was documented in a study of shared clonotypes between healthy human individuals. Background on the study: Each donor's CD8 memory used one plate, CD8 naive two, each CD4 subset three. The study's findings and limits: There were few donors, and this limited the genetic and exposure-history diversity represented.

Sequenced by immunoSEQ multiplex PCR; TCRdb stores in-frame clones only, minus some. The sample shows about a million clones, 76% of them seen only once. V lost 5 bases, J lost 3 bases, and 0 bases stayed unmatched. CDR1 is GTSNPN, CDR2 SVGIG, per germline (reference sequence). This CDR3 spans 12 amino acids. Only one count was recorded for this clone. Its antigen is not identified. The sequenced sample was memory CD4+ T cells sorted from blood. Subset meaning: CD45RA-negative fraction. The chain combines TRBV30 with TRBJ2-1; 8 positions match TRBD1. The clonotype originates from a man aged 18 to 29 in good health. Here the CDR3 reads CAWDRGYNEQFF. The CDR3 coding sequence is TGTGCCTGGGACAGGGGCTACAATGAGCAGTTCTTC.